Presented here are 9 T cell receptor beta chains from one specimen sequenced in a study of T cell responses to AZD1222 COVID-19 vaccine. Libraries were prepared by immunoSEQ multiplex PCR; TCRdb keeps only in-frame clonotypes and omits some of them. This sample has about 140,000 clones, with more than 85% found just once. The sample consisted of peripheral blood, taken 28 days after the second AZD1222 dose. The receptors derive from an adult who received the AZD1222 COVID-19 vaccine.

The chain combines TRBV3-1 (or the pseudogene TRBV3-2) with TRBJ2-1; D not certain. Germline CDR1 and CDR2: LGHDT and YNNKEL (reference sequence). Trimming cost V 1 base and J 10 bases, with 8 bases left between them. The CDR3 has 12 amino acids. The CDR3 coding sequence is TGTGCCAGCAGCCAAGTGGCCTACGAGCAGTTCTTC. It specifies CASSQVAYEQFF.

The rearrangement joins TRBV7-9 to TRBJ2-3; 8 bases match TRBD1. Germline CDR1 is SEHNR and CDR2 is FQNEAQ (reference sequence). The junction had 11 bases not matched to a gene; V was cut back by 4 bases and J by 2 bases. The CDR3 has 17 amino acids. The CDR3 DNA reads as TGTGCCAGCAGCTCCAATCGGGGGACAGGCCACACAGATACGCAGTATTTT. Residues: CASSSNRGTGHTDTQYF. Full variable domain (rest looked up from reference TRBV7-9 and TRBJ2-3): DTGVSQNPRHKITKRGQNVTFRCDPISEHNRLYWYRQTLGQGPEFLTYFQNEAQLEKSRLLSDRFSAERPKGSFSTLEIQRTEQGDSAMYLCASSSNRGTGHTDTQYFGPGTRLTVL.

V and J are TRBV18 and TRBJ1-3, with unresolved D. CDR3 length: 14 amino acids. The V end was cut by 1 base, the J end by 4 bases, with 8 bases between. CDR1 KGHSH and CDR2 LQKENI come from the germline V gene. CDR3 coding DNA: TGTGCCAGCTCACCACGGGCCGAAGGAAACACCATATATTTT. Protein: CASSPRAEGNTIYF.

The chain is built from TRBV7-9 and TRBJ2-7; 9 bases agree with TRBD1. V shed 1 base and J 5 bases; nucleotides not matched to a gene: 3. The CDR3 is 14 residues long. Germline CDR1 reads SEHNR; CDR2 reads FQNEAQ (reference sequence). CDR3 in DNA: TGTGCCAGCAGCTTAGACAGGGGGCGCGACGAGCAGTACTTC. This gives the protein CASSLDRGRDEQYF.

The chain links TRBV3-1 (or the pseudogene TRBV3-2) to TRBJ2-2, with D tentatively TRBD1 or TRBD2 (5 bases each). V was cut by 1 base and J by 5 bases, with 8 bases left in between. Germline-derived CDR1 and CDR2 are LGHDT and YNNKEL (reference sequence). This CDR3 is 14 amino acids long. CDR3: CASSQGGGTGELFF. The CDR3 bases are TGTGCCAGCAGCCAAGGGGGCGGGACCGGGGAGCTGTTTTTT.

The chain has TRBV9 and TRBJ1-4; possibly TRBD1 for D (6 bases). The CDR3 is 15 residues long. Germline V gene lookup returns CDR1 SGDLS and CDR2 YYNGEE. V lost 4 bases and J 8 bases, leaving 18 bases between the germline ends. This CDR3 reads CASSPRGAQGEKLFF. CDR3 nucleotides: TGTGCCAGCAGCCCCCGGGGGGCGCAAGGGGAAAAACTGTTTTTT. Based on the CDR3 plus reference TRBV9 and TRBJ1-4, the full variable domain is DSGVTQTPKHLITATGQRVTLRCSPRSGDLSVYWYQQSLDQGLQFLIQYYNGEERAKGNILERFSAQQFPDLHSELNLSSLELGDSALYFCASSPRGAQGEKLFFGSGTQLSVL.

In DNA form, the CDR3 reads TGTGCCAGCACCAACCCCGGGACAAGGGGTTCCGAGCAGTACTTC. Its protein product is CASTNPGTRGSEQYF. The chain links TRBV5-4 to TRBJ2-7; tentatively, D is TRBD1 (6 bases). V was trimmed by 6 bases and J by 6 bases, leaving 22 bases between them. Germline lookup yields CDR1 SGHNT and CDR2 YYREEE (reference sequence). This CDR3 spans 15 amino acids.

V gene TRBV3-1 (or the pseudogene TRBV3-2) combines with J gene TRBJ1-2; D possibly corresponds to TRBD1 (6 bases). The CDR3 runs 13 residues. Trimming shortened V by 1 base and J by 5 bases, and 8 bases separated the two germline ends. CDR1 and CDR2 from the germline V gene are LGHDT and YNNKEL (reference sequence). The CDR3 here is CASSQADRYGYTF. The CDR3 DNA reads as TGTGCCAGCAGCCAAGCAGACAGGTATGGCTACACCTTC.

The gene calls are TRBV28 and TRBJ2-1, with D unclear. This CDR3 comprises 14 residues. The V gene's germline CDR1 is MDHEN and CDR2 SYDVKM. The V end lost 6 bases, the J end lost 8 bases, and 17 bases lay between the germline ends. Here the CDR3 reads CASRGPISSDEQFF. The CDR3 DNA is TGTGCCAGCAGAGGACCTATCTCGAGCGATGAGCAGTTCTTC.